These 13 T cell receptor beta chains came from one sample sequenced in a study of blood T cell repertoires in COVID-19. Using immunoSEQ multiplex PCR, the repertoire was profiled, and TCRdb retains in-frame clones only, with some absent. The table includes around 260,000 clones, more than 80% detected once. Sequenced input: peripheral blood. The receptors shown here come from a woman aged 25 to 45 with active or convalescent COVID-19.

The CDR3 region has the DNA TGTGCCAGCAGTGAAGCGCACGGGGGAGAAGAGACCCAGTACTTC. Protein sequence: CASSEAHGGEETQYF. The chain has TRBV6-1 and TRBJ2-5; D is possibly TRBD2 (6 bases). From germline, CDR1 is MNHNS and CDR2 SASEGT. This CDR3 has 15 amino acids. The V end was cut by 0 bases, the J end by 3 bases, with 11 bases between.

This sequence joins TRBV5-1 and TRBJ1-3; 7 nucleotides match TRBD1. Trimming cost V 2 bases and J 2 bases; bases outside gene matches: 10. CDR3 size: 17 residues. CDR1 and CDR2 (germline): SGHRS, YFSETQ. This CDR3 reads CASSFLNTGAAGNTIYF. The CDR3 DNA is TGCGCCAGCAGCTTTCTCAATACAGGGGCCGCTGGAAACACCATATATTTT.

This chain connects TRBV19 to TRBJ1-3, with a possible D match to TRBD1 (5 bases). The V gene lost 7 bases and the J gene lost 9 bases, with 19 bases spanning the gap. Germline V gene data show CDR1 as LNHDA and CDR2 as SQIVND (reference sequence). This CDR3 region has 14 residues. CDR3 loop: CASTPPGLKFTIYF. CDR3 DNA sequence: TGTGCCAGTACGCCCCCGGGACTGAAATTCACCATATATTTT.

The CDR3 region has the DNA TGTGCCAGCAGTTACAGGACTAGCGGAAACAATGAGCAGTTCTTC. It translates to CASSYRTSGNNEQFF. The chain combines TRBV6-5 with TRBJ2-1, with 10 positions matching TRBD2. V shed 2 bases and J 5 bases; nucleotides not matched to a gene: 3. This CDR3 has 15 amino acids. Germline-derived CDR1 and CDR2 are MNHEY and SVGAGI.

The chain uses TRBV5-3 and TRBJ2-2; 8 bases line up with TRBD1. TRBV5-3 is an ORF for which the function is uncertain. The CDR3 is 18 residues long. After removal of 0 bases from V and 5 bases from J, the junction contained 12 bases not matched to a gene. CDR3 region: CARSLGDRPIRRTGELFF. CDR3 in DNA: TGTGCCAGAAGCTTGGGGGACAGGCCTATCAGAAGGACCGGGGAGCTGTTTTTT.

J is TRBJ2-2 and V is TRBV19; 7 bases fit TRBD1. The CDR3 totals 14 residues. In germline, CDR1 is LNHDA, CDR2 SQIVND (reference sequence). Trimming removed 10 bases from V and 2 bases from J; junction bases left unmatched: 7. The CDR3: CATRRQGNTGELFF. As DNA, the CDR3 is TGTGCCACCAGACGACAGGGAAACACCGGGGAGCTGTTTTTT. Combining the CDR3 with reference TRBV19 and TRBJ2-2 gives the whole variable domain DGGITQSPKYLFRKEGQNVTLSCEQNLNHDAMYWYRQDPGQGLRLIYYSQIVNDFQKGDIAEGYSVSREKKESFPLTVTSAQKNPTAFYLCATRRQGNTGELFFGEGSRLTVL.

This clone has just one count. The J gene is TRBJ2-3, the V gene TRBV10-3, with 8 nucleotides matching TRBD2. CDR1 is ENHRY, CDR2 SYGVKD, per germline. There are 15 residues in the CDR3. The junction had 3 bases not matched to a gene; V was cut back by 4 bases and J by 0 bases. CDR3 residues: CAISGGLGSTDTQYF. The CDR3 coding sequence is TGTGCCATCAGTGGGGGACTAGGGAGCACAGATACGCAGTATTTT.

The rearrangement links TRBV9 to TRBJ2-3, with 9 bases aligning to TRBD2. In germline, CDR1 is SGDLS, CDR2 YYNGEE. This CDR3 region has 17 residues. J gave up 5 bases and V 0 bases, and 10 bases lay outside the gene matches. CDR3 coding DNA: TGTGCCAGCAGCGTAGAGGCAGCGGGGGGACCTCAAGATACGCAGTATTTT. Translated: CASSVEAAGGPQDTQYF.

This sequence joins TRBV19 and TRBJ1-3; tentatively, D is TRBD1 (6 bases). CDR1 and CDR2 from the germline V gene are LNHDA and SQIVND (reference sequence). Between the trimmed V and J ends, which lost 5 bases and 0 bases, there was a span of 20 bases. This CDR3 is 18 amino acids long. The CDR3 DNA follows: TGTGCCAGTAGTCCATTCCGGGACACGACGCTCTCTGGAAACACCATATATTTT. It encodes CASSPFRDTTLSGNTIYF.

This chain joins TRBV7-2 and TRBJ1-1; D is unclear. From germline, CDR1 is SGHTA and CDR2 FQGNSA. The CDR3 has 14 amino acids. V lost 4 bases and J 4 bases, leaving 13 bases between the germline ends. CDR3 DNA: TGTGCCAGCAGCTCCGGGAGGCCTAGCACTGAAGCTTTCTTT. It specifies CASSSGRPSTEAFF. Variable domain in full (rest from reference TRBV7-2 and TRBJ1-1): GAGVSQSPSNKVTEKGKDVELRCDPISGHTALYWYRQSLGQGLEFLIYFQGNSAPDKSGLPSDRFSAERTGGSVSTLTIQRTQQEDSAVYLCASSSGRPSTEAFFGQGTRLTVV.

V gene TRBV21-1 combines with J gene TRBJ1-2; TRBD1 is the table's D call, not checked against the DNA. TRBV21-1 is a recognized pseudogene. The CDR3 has 13 amino acids. CDR3 region: CASSNGQYYGYTF. The CDR3 DNA reads TGTGCCAGCAGCAATGGACAGTACTATGGCTACACCTTC.

This rearrangement joins TRBV28 to TRBJ1-6, with D uncertain. The CDR3 loop spans 14 amino acids. Germline lookup yields CDR1 MDHEN and CDR2 SYDVKM. Deletions cut 6 bases from V and 7 bases from J, with 13 bases between. The DNA of the CDR3 is TGTGCCAGCAGCCCGACAAGGAAGAATTCACCCCTCCACTTT. Amino acids: CASSPTRKNSPLHF.

The rearrangement uses TRBV3-1 (or the pseudogene TRBV3-2) and TRBJ2-7; D gene ambiguous. This CDR3 has 13 residues. Trimming took off 1 base at V and 3 bases at J, with 7 bases between the two ends. In germline, CDR1 is LGHDT, CDR2 YNNKEL (reference sequence). The CDR3 region has the DNA TGTGCCAGCAGCCAAGGTTGGAGCTACGAGCAGTACTTC. It encodes CASSQGWSYEQYF.